A single sample gave rise to the 3 T cell receptor beta chains below, sequenced in a study of blood T cell repertoires in COVID-19. Assay used: immunoSEQ multiplex PCR; TCRdb lists only in-frame clones, some missing. The sample carries more than 85,000 clones, approximately 67% recorded once. Sequenced input: peripheral blood. The receptors derive from a woman aged 55-69 years with acute or convalescent COVID-19.

The chain uses TRBV9 and TRBJ1-6; TRBD1 matches 10 bases. The germline V gene has CDR1 SGDLS and CDR2 YYNGEE. After removal of 4 bases from V and 9 bases from J, the junction contained 4 bases not matched to a gene. The CDR3 runs to 14 residues. CDR3 nucleotide sequence: TGTGCCAGCAGCCCCGACAGGGGGCTTTCACCCCTCCACTTT. Translation: CASSPDRGLSPLHF.

This chain connects TRBV4-3 to TRBJ2-3, with 10 bases aligning to TRBD2. Germline lookup yields CDR1 LGHNA and CDR2 YSLEER. The length of the CDR3 is 16 residues. Unmatched junction bases numbered 6, after V lost 1 base and J lost 5 bases. CDR3 DNA: TGCGCCAGCAGCCAAGGCTCGTCTAGCGGGAGAGATACGCAGTATTTT. Its translation: CASSQGSSSGRDTQYF.

CDR3 sequence: CAWTQASAPGNTIYF. For the CDR3, the DNA is TGTGCCTGGACACAGGCTTCGGCGCCTGGAAACACCATATATTTT. V is TRBV30 and J is TRBJ1-3, with a weak D call TRBD1 (5 bases). This CDR3 comprises 15 residues. Germline assignment: CDR1 GTSNPN and CDR2 SVGIG (reference sequence). V lost 4 bases and J lost 2, with 15 bases in between.